This T cell receptor (beta chain) appears in the sequencing data of a study of graft-versus-host responses after intestinal transplantation. Only in-frame clones appear in the TCRdb table, and some are missing; sequencing was by immunoSEQ multiplex PCR. Of tens of thousands of clones listed, more than 70% are singletons. Germline lookup yields CDR1 SGHVS and CDR2 FNYEAQ. The CDR3 contains 18 residues. With 5 bases removed from V and 3 bases from J, the gap between germline ends came to 26 bases. About this clone itself: Its antigen remains unidentified.

V gene TRBV7-6 combines with J gene TRBJ2-7; D may be TRBD2 (7 bases). The TCR was taken from a human donor who was the organ donor for an intestinal transplant. Sequenced material: unstimulated CD4+ T cells sorted from spleen or lymph node cells, taken before transplant. The CDR3 DNA sequence: TGTGCCAGCAGCCTAAATGTAGCGGGTCAGGGGTGGATCTACGAGCAGTACTTC. This codes for CASSLNVAGQGWIYEQYF. Drawing the rest from reference TRBV7-6 and TRBJ2-7, the complete variable domain is GAGVSQSPRYKVTKRGQDVALRCDPISGHVSLYWYRQALGQGPEFLTYFNYEAQQDKSGLPNDRFSAERPEGSISTLTIQRTEQRDSAMYRCASSLNVAGQGWIYEQYFGPGTRLTVT.